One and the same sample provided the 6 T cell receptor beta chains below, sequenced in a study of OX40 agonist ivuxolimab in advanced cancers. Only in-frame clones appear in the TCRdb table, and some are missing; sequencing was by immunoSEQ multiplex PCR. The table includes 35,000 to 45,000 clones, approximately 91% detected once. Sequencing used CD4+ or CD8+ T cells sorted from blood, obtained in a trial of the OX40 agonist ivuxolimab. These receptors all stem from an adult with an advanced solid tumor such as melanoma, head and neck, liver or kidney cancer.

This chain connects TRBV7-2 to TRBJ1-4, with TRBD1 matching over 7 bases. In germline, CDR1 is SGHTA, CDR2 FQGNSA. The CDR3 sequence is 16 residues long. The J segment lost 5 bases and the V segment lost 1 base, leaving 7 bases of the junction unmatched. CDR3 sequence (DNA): TGTGCCAGCAGCTTAGAGCCACAGGGGCTAAATGAAAAACTGTTTTTT. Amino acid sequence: CASSLEPQGLNEKLFF.

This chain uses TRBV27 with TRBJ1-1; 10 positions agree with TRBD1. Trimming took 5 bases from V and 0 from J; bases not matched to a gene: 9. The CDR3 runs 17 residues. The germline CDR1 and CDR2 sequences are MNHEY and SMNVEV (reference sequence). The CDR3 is CASSASDRGLMNTEAFF. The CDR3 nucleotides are TGTGCCAGCAGTGCCTCTGACAGGGGGCTAATGAACACTGAAGCTTTCTTT.

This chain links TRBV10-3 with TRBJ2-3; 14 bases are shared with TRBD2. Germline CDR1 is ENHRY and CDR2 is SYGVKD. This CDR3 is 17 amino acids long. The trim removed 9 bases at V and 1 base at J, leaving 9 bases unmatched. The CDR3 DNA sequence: TGTGCCATGGGTAAGGGACTAGCGGGAGTTCGCACAGATACGCAGTATTTT. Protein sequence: CAMGKGLAGVRTDTQYF.

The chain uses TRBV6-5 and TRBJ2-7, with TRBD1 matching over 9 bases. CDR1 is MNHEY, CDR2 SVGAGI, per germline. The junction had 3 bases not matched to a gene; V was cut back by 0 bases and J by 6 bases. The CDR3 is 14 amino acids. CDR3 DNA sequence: TGTGCCAGCAGTTACTCCGGGACAGGGCTCGAGCAGTACTTC. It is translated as CASSYSGTGLEQYF.

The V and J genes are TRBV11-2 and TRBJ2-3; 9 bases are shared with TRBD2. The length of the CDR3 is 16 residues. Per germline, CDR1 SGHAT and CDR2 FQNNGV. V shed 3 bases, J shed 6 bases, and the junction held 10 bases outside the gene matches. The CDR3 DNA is TGTGCCAGCAGCTTGCCGGGGCGGGGGGGCCAGGATACGCAGTATTTT. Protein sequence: CASSLPGRGGQDTQYF.

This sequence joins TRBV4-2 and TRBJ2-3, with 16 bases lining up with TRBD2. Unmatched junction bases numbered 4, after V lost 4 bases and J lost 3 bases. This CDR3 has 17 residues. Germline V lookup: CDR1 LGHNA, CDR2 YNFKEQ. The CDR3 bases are TGTGCCAGCAGCCCGCCGGGACTAGCGGGGGGGACAGATACGCAGTATTTT. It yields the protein CASSPPGLAGGTDTQYF.